A single count supports the clone carrying this TCR beta chain. Antigen specificity is unknown. Using immunoSEQ multiplex PCR, the repertoire was profiled, and TCRdb retains in-frame clones only, with some absent. The sample comprises 60,000 to 85,000 clones, 94% of which are singletons, and around 1.5% rests with the top ten. The sample originates from a study of cytomegalovirus exposure and HLA in healthy donors. Across the whole study: The same platform was used for the roughly 120 validation repertoires and the roughly 670 first-cohort repertoires, a later analysis reported.

Findings of the study overall: It was found in a later analysis that first-cohort TCR clusters tended to co-occur in the 95 to 150 validation repertoires. Among TCR beta chains, those listed as cytomegalovirus-associated numbered approximately 150.

The CDR3 has 14 amino acids. Germline loops: CDR1 SGHNT, CDR2 YYREEE (reference sequence). Losses at the gene ends were 3 bases for V and 2 bases for J; bases not matched to a gene: 4. Sequences were obtained from PBMCs. The clonotype comes from a young man in good health and CMV-seropositive. V and J are TRBV5-4 and TRBJ1-2, with TRBD1 matching 7 bases. CDR3 in DNA: TGTGCCAGCAGCTCGGGACAGATAAACTATGGCTACACCTTC. This translates into CASSSGQINYGYTF.